This T cell receptor (beta chain) comes out of a study of vaccination effects on CD4 cells after COVID-19. Study-wide points: Late in the post-vaccination period, infection-induced and vaccine-induced clones underwent marked clonal contraction.

ViraFEST assay sequencing came after antigen-specific CD4+ T cells were expanded with viral peptide pools. Culture proceeded for 9 to 11 days, and CD4+ T cells were then isolated. Subjects were given two BNT162b2 or mRNA-1273 vaccine doses. Comments on this clone: No antigen is known for it.

Profiled with immunoSEQ multiplex PCR; TCRdb holds only in-frame clones, not every one. The table includes fewer than 80,000 clones, about 74% detected once. Trimming cost V 0 bases and J 2 bases, with 13 bases left between them. The CDR3 has 16 residues. Germline CDR1 SGHDT, CDR2 YYEEEE. The sequencing used CD4+ T cells from PBMCs cultured with HCoV-229E spike peptides, collected after COVID-19 vaccination. The clonotype comes from a human donor who received a COVID-19 vaccine. The J gene is TRBJ2-3, the V gene TRBV5-6; D may be TRBD1 or TRBD2 (6 bases each). The CDR3 DNA reads as TGTGCCAGCAGCTTGGGGGGGGCAGGATCCACAGATACGCAGTATTTT. This codes for CASSLGGAGSTDTQYF.